Below are 28 T cell receptor beta chains sequenced from a single sample in a study of blood T cell repertoires in COVID-19. TCRdb's table, derived via immunoSEQ multiplex PCR, lists solely in-frame clones and lacks some. The sample includes a few hundred thousand clones, nearly 90% of them seen just once. Sequenced sample: PBMCs or T cells enriched from blood (not recorded which). These receptors were collected from a woman between 18 and 29 years old with acute COVID-19.

The CDR3, as DNA: TGTGCCAGCATGACTACAGGGGGTCTAAACGAGCAGTACTTC. Translating gives CASMTTGGLNEQYF. The chain uses TRBV2 and TRBJ2-7; 8 bases match TRBD1. CDR3 length: 14 amino acids. Germline V gives CDR1 SNHLY, CDR2 FYNNEI. J was trimmed by 5 bases and V by 7 bases; bases with no gene match: 10.

The gene calls are TRBV2 and TRBJ2-7; unclear D gene. Germline V gene lookup returns CDR1 SNHLY and CDR2 FYNNEI. The CDR3 has 10 amino acids. V lost 6 bases and J lost 3, with 3 bases in between. CDR3 nucleotides: TGTGCCAGCAGGAGCTACGAGCAGTACTTC. It codes for CASRSYEQYF.

CDR3 DNA: TGTGCCAGCAGTCCACTGACAGGAGGCTATGGCTACACCTTC. Residues: CASSPLTGGYGYTF. J is TRBJ1-2 and V is TRBV27; the D gene is possibly TRBD1 (6 bases). V was shortened by 5 bases and J by 4 bases, with 14 bases between the two germline ends. Germline values: CDR1 MNHEY, CDR2 SMNVEV (reference sequence). This CDR3 is 14 amino acids long.

This clone turned up a few times. J is TRBJ2-2 and V is TRBV4-2, with 9 bases lining up with TRBD2. The CDR3 is made up of 17 amino acids. V lost 0 bases, J lost 6 bases, and 8 bases stayed unmatched. Germline V gene data show CDR1 as LGHNA and CDR2 as YNFKEQ. CDR3 in DNA: TGTGCCAGCAGCCAAGATCTGGCTAGCGGGAAGGCCGGGGAGCTGTTTTTT. It codes for CASSQDLASGKAGELFF.

This clone was recorded only once. The chain links TRBV6-6 to TRBJ1-5; D possibly corresponds to TRBD1 (5 bases). V gave up 5 bases and J gave up 2 bases, with 13 bases separating them. The germline V gene has CDR1 MNHNY and CDR2 SVGAGI (reference sequence). This CDR3 region has 15 residues. The CDR3 DNA reads TGTGCCAGCAGTAAACAGGAGGGTCGCAATCAGCCCCAGCATTTT. Translating it yields CASSKQEGRNQPQHF.

J is TRBJ1-4 and V is TRBV3-1 (or the pseudogene TRBV3-2); possibly TRBD1 for D (5 bases). V shed 5 bases and J shed 8 bases, with 18 bases lying between them. Germline V gene data show CDR1 as LGHDT and CDR2 as YNNKEL (reference sequence). The CDR3 covers 15 residues. CDR3 region: CASSKGAHTAEKLFF. The CDR3 nucleotides are TGTGCCAGCAGCAAAGGGGCCCATACCGCAGAAAAACTGTTTTTT.

The chain carries TRBV5-1 and TRBJ2-2, with TRBD1 as a possible D gene (6 bases). V dropped 5 bases and J dropped 0 bases, with 8 bases sitting between them. The CDR3 loop spans 14 amino acids. Germline V gene lookup returns CDR1 SGHRS and CDR2 YFSETQ. In DNA form, the CDR3 reads TGCGCCAGCAGTTGGGGGCCGAACACCGGGGAGCTGTTTTTT. As protein: CASSWGPNTGELFF.

The rearrangement links TRBV5-1 to TRBJ1-1; D uncertain. Trimming removed 0 bases from V and 1 base from J, with 10 bases in between. This CDR3 is built from 15 residues. Germline CDR1 SGHRS, CDR2 YFSETQ. The CDR3 loop is CASSLVSGGNTEAFF. For the CDR3, the DNA is TGCGCCAGCAGCTTGGTTTCGGGAGGGAACACTGAAGCTTTCTTT.

The chain couples TRBV27 to TRBJ2-3, with D uncertain. The germline CDR1 and CDR2 sequences are MNHEY and SMNVEV (reference sequence). Trimming pared 2 bases from V and 6 bases from J, leaving 18 bases between. This CDR3 spans 16 amino acids. The CDR3 sequence: CASSLLGRLQTDTQYF. In nucleotides, the CDR3 is TGTGCCAGCAGTTTACTCGGTCGACTTCAGACGGATACGCAGTATTTT.

The chain uses TRBV2 and TRBJ1-1, with a possible D match to TRBD1 (6 bases). The CDR3 totals 13 residues. V was trimmed by 3 bases and J by 3 bases, leaving 8 bases between them. Germline values: CDR1 SNHLY, CDR2 FYNNEI. In DNA, the CDR3 is TGTGCCAGCAGTGATCAGGGGTACACTGAAGCTTTCTTT. Translating gives CASSDQGYTEAFF.

The V and J genes are TRBV18 and TRBJ2-7, with no clear D. The CDR3 extends over 16 amino acids. Trimming left V 3 bases short and J 5 bases short, with 20 bases between. Germline V gene lookup returns CDR1 KGHSH and CDR2 LQKENI. The CDR3 protein is CASSPSQKVASDEQYF. CDR3 DNA sequence: TGTGCCAGCTCACCTTCTCAAAAGGTAGCCTCGGACGAGCAGTACTTC.

The chain recombines TRBV7-9 with TRBJ1-1; 7 bases are shared with TRBD1. Germline CDR1 and CDR2: SEHNR and FQNEAQ (reference sequence). With 8 bases clipped from V and 6 bases from J, the junction kept 15 bases outside the gene matches. CDR3 length equals 15 residues. CDR3 nucleotides: TGTGCCAGCGGCGACAGGGAAAGAGGAGTCCCTGAAGCTTTCTTT. It is translated as CASGDRERGVPEAFF.

V and J are TRBV10-3 and TRBJ2-1; no clear D. Germline V gene lookup returns CDR1 ENHRY and CDR2 SYGVKD. This CDR3 comprises 12 residues. V lost 7 bases and J lost 9, with 13 bases in between. CDR3 in DNA: TGTGCCATCAATTCTGCAGGCACTGAGCAGTTCTTC. Translating gives CAINSAGTEQFF.

The rearrangement uses TRBV6-1 and TRBJ1-5; no reliable D call. The CDR3 is 13 residues long. V was pared by 2 bases and J by 6 bases, with 8 bases between. From germline, CDR1 is MNHNS and CDR2 SASEGT. CDR3 amino acids: CASSERGPQPQHF. CDR3 nucleotide sequence: TGTGCCAGCAGTGAAAGAGGGCCTCAGCCCCAGCATTTT.

The V and J genes are TRBV7-9 and TRBJ1-3; the D is unclear. V lost 5 bases and J 0 bases, leaving 14 bases between the germline ends. The germline V gene encodes CDR1 SEHNR and CDR2 FQNEAQ (reference sequence). CDR3 length: 16 amino acids. Here the CDR3 reads CASSPSRVASGNTIYF. The DNA of the CDR3 is TGTGCCAGCAGCCCAAGTCGTGTGGCCTCTGGAAACACCATATATTTT.

The table lists this clone with a few counts. The rearrangement joins TRBV11-3 to TRBJ2-1; TRBD2 might be the D (6 bases). Trimming shortened V by 5 bases and J by 0 bases, and 26 bases separated the two germline ends. CDR1 is SGHNT and CDR2 is YENEEA in the germline V gene. The CDR3 runs 20 residues. The DNA of the CDR3 is TGTGCCAGCAGCCCACCTACCGGGACTCCCAGGCGAGGCTCCTACAATGAGCAGTTCTTC. Amino acid sequence: CASSPPTGTPRRGSYNEQFF.

V usage is TRBV10-2 and J usage is TRBJ1-6; 11 bases agree with TRBD1. The CDR3 is made up of 18 amino acids. Trimming at V came to 6 bases and at J to 0 bases, leaving 7 bases not matched to a gene. The germline gives CDR1 WSHSY, CDR2 SAAADI. CDR3 residues: CASSVGTGGPSYNSPLHF. The DNA for the CDR3 is TGCGCCAGCAGCGTAGGGACAGGGGGTCCCTCCTATAATTCACCCCTCCACTTT.

The chain uses TRBV10-3 and TRBJ2-3, with 10 nucleotides matching TRBD1. V dropped 6 bases and J dropped 8; count of bases not matched to a gene: 5. Germline lookup yields CDR1 ENHRY and CDR2 SYGVKD. The CDR3 totals 13 residues. CDR3 bases: TGTGCCATCAGCGGAGGGACAGGGGCTACGCAGTATTTT. Its protein product is CAISGGTGATQYF.

This clone was seen just once. This rearrangement joins TRBV2 to TRBJ2-1; 8 bases are shared with TRBD2. The CDR3 spans 13 residues. CDR1 is SNHLY, CDR2 FYNNEI, per germline. The J segment lost 9 bases and the V segment lost 8 bases, leaving 9 bases of the junction unmatched. CDR3 amino acids: CASGTRLRGEQFF. CDR3 nucleotide sequence: TGTGCCAGCGGGACTAGGCTAAGGGGTGAGCAGTTCTTC.

The table lists this clone with a few counts. The rearrangement links TRBV10-2 to TRBJ2-5; 9 nucleotides agree with TRBD2. The CDR3 spans 15 residues. The V gene's germline CDR1 is WSHSY and CDR2 SAAADI. The junction had 7 bases not matched to a gene; V was cut back by 8 bases and J by 0 bases. The CDR3 DNA is TGCGCCAGCGGGGCTAGCGGGGCGTACCAAGAGACCCAGTACTTC. Its translation: CASGASGAYQETQYF.

This sequence joins TRBV11-2 and TRBJ1-2; 10 bases fit TRBD1. The CDR3 has 14 residues. The germline gives CDR1 SGHAT, CDR2 FQNNGV. The junction had 8 bases not matched to a gene; V was cut back by 5 bases and J by 8 bases. DNA for the CDR3: TGTGCCAGCAGCGAGGGACAGGGGAGGGTCGGCTACACCTTC. Protein product: CASSEGQGRVGYTF.

This sequence joins TRBV7-9 and TRBJ2-1; 14 bases match TRBD2. Trimming at V came to 5 bases and at J to 9 bases, leaving 9 bases not matched to a gene. This CDR3 comprises 16 residues. Germline assignment: CDR1 SEHNR and CDR2 FQNEAQ (reference sequence). DNA for the CDR3: TGTGCCAGCAGCGTCGCGGGACTAGCGGGAGTAGTTGAGCAGTTCTTC. This encodes CASSVAGLAGVVEQFF.

A note on this clone: The sample contains more than one DNA sequence encoding this CDR3. The V and J genes are TRBV18 and TRBJ2-3; 10 nucleotides align to TRBD2. J was trimmed by 1 base and V by 2 bases; bases with no gene match: 3. Germline V gene lookup returns CDR1 KGHSH and CDR2 LQKENI. This CDR3 comprises 16 residues. This CDR3 reads CASSPRLAGGTDTQYF. The CDR3 nucleotides read TGTGCCAGCTCACCAAGGCTAGCGGGGGGCACAGATACGCAGTATTTT.

The rearrangement links TRBV7-8 to TRBJ2-7; D remains ambiguous. CDR1 and CDR2 (germline): SGHVS, FQNEAQ. V lost 5 bases and J lost 7, with 12 bases in between. This CDR3 contains 12 residues. The CDR3, as DNA: TGTGCCAGCAGCCCCGCGTCCTGGGAGCAGTACTTC. Protein product: CASSPASWEQYF. Drawing the rest from reference TRBV7-8 and TRBJ2-7, the complete variable domain is GAGVSQSPRYKVAKRGQDVALRCDPISGHVSLFWYQQALGQGPEFLTYFQNEAQLDKSGLPSDRFFAERPEGSVSTLKIQRTQQEDSAVYLCASSPASWEQYFGPGTRLTVT.

This chain connects TRBV20-1 to TRBJ1-4, with D tentatively TRBD1 (5 bases). Germline loops: CDR1 DFQATT, CDR2 SNEGSKA (reference sequence). Trimming took 3 bases from V and 7 from J, leaving 15 bases between them. The CDR3 runs 14 residues. The CDR3 region has the DNA TGCAGTGCTAGTAGGGGACTCCAGGGTGAAAAACTGTTTTTT. This sequence encodes CSASRGLQGEKLFF.

The chain couples TRBV19 to TRBJ1-6; D remains unclear. V lost 3 bases to trimming and J lost 5 bases, with 8 bases between them. CDR1 is LNHDA and CDR2 is SQIVND in the germline V gene (reference sequence). This CDR3 has 14 residues. Here the CDR3 DNA reads TGTGCCAGTAGTATGGGGAGAGATAATTCACCCCTCCACTTT. It yields the protein CASSMGRDNSPLHF.

V and J are TRBV6-2 or TRBV6-3 and TRBJ2-1; 13 bases line up with TRBD2. The length of the CDR3 is 18 residues. CDR1 is MNHEY, CDR2 SVGEGT, per germline. V shed 6 bases and J 0 bases; nucleotides not matched to a gene: 8. CDR3 protein: CASSGGLAGKSSYNEQFF. The CDR3 DNA reads TGTGCCAGCAGCGGGGGACTAGCGGGAAAAAGCTCCTACAATGAGCAGTTCTTC.

This clone turned up a few times. The chain is built from TRBV5-1 and TRBJ2-7, with 7 bases identical to TRBD2. CDR1 is SGHRS and CDR2 is YFSETQ in the germline V gene. V lost 4 bases, J lost 4 bases, and 5 bases stayed unmatched. CDR3 length equals 13 residues. The CDR3 protein is CASSLGSGYEQYF. CDR3 bases: TGCGCCAGCAGCCTTGGTAGCGGGTACGAGCAGTACTTC.